This TCR beta chain derives from a study of blood T cell repertoires in COVID-19. Across the study: The United States, Italy and Spain were the sources of the acute and convalescent COVID-19 samples. Nucleic acid was either cDNA or gDNA, and it came from T cells, B-cell-depleted T cells, or PBMCs.

Original methodology: For nucleated cells, counts were estimated from reference gene primer amplification. TCRdb's copy holds only in-frame clones and misses some; the assay was immunoSEQ multiplex PCR. V, J and clone size are taken as reported in that table, and D and trimming were inferred from the DNA itself. The table lists around 150,000 clones, approximately 80% of them singletons. Germline assignment: CDR1 MNHNS and CDR2 SASEGT. V lost 1 base, J lost 2 bases, and 6 bases lay in between. The CDR3 spans 14 residues. This TCR derives from a woman aged 45-65 years in a cohort sampled during active or convalescent COVID-19. This sequence joins TRBV6-1 and TRBJ1-5; D may be TRBD1 (5 bases). The sample consisted of peripheral blood. The CDR3 nucleotides read TGTGCCAGCAGTGAAGTACAGGGCAATCAGCCCCAGCATTTT. Protein sequence: CASSEVQGNQPQHF.